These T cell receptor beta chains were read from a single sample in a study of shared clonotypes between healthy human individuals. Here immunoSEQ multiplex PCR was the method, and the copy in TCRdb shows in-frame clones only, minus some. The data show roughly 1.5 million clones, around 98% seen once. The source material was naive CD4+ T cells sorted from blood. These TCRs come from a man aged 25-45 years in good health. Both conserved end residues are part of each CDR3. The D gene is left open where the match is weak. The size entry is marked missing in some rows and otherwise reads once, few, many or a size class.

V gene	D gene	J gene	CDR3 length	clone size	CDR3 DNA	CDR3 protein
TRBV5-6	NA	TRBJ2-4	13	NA	TGTGCCAGCAGCTCCGCGGGACCGAACATTCAGTACTTC	CASSSAGPNIQYF
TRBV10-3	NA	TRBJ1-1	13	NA	TGTGCCATCAGGGCGGTGGGTAACACTGAAGCTTTCTTT	CAIRAVGNTEAFF
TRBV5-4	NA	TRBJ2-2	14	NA	TGTGCCAGCAGTCAGGACAGAAACACCGGGGAGCTGTTTTTT	CASSQDRNTGELFF
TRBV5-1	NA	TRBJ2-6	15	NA	TGCGCCAGCAGCTTGGCTGTCTCTGGGGCCAACGTCCTGACTTTC	CASSLAVSGANVLTF
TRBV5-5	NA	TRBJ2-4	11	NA	TGTGCCAGCACCAATGGTGTACTTCAGTACTTC	CASTNGVLQYF
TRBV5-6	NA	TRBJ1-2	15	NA	TGTGCCAGCAGCTTGGCCGGACACGCAGACTATGGCTACACCTTC	CASSLAGHADYGYTF
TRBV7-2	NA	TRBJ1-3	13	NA	TGTGCCAGCAGCTTAGACAGGGTTAACACCATATATTTT	CASSLDRVNTIYF
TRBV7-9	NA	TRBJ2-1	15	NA	TGTGCCAGCAGCTCGGACACTTACTCCTACAATGAGCAGTTCTTC	CASSSDTYSYNEQFF
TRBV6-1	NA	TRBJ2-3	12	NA	TGTGCCAGCAGTGTCAGGATGGATACGCAGTATTTT	CASSVRMDTQYF
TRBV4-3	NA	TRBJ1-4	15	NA	TGCGCCAGCAGCCAAAGGGGTTCGGTGAATGAAAAACTGTTTTTT	CASSQRGSVNEKLFF
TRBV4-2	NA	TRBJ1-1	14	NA	TGTGCCAGCAGCCAGGGGGGAGTGAACACTGAAGCTTTCTTT	CASSQGGVNTEAFF
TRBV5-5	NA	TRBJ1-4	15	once	TGTGCCAGCAGCTTGGGGGCAGGGAGTGGAGAAAAACTGTTTTTT	CASSLGAGSGEKLFF
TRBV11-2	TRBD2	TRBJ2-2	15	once	TGTGCCAGCAGCACCGGACTAGCAGGGACCGGGGAGCTGTTTTTT	CASSTGLAGTGELFF
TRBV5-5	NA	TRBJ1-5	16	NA	TGTGCCAGCAGCTTGGAGCTTCCCCGGGTGAATCAGCCCCAGCATTTT	CASSLELPRVNQPQHF
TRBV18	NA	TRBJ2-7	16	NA	TGTGCCAGCTCACCAAATCGGTCGGGGGCGACCTACGAGCAGTACTTC	CASSPNRSGATYEQYF
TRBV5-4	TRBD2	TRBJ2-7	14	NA	TGTGCCAGCAGCTTGGACGCGGGAGTGGATAAGCAGTACTTC	CASSLDAGVDKQYF
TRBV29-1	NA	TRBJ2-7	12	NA	TGCAGCGTTGAAGGAGACATCTACGAGCAGTACTTC	CSVEGDIYEQYF
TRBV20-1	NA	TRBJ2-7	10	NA	TGCAGTGCTGCCCCAGGGGAGCAGTACTTC	CSAAPGEQYF
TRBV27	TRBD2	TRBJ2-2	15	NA	TGTGCCAGCAGTCTTAGCGGGACGGGCACCGGGGAGCTGTTTTTT	CASSLSGTGTGELFF
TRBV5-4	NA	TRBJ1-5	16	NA	TGTGCCAGCAGCTATGGAGGGATCTTTAGCAATCAGCCCCAGCATTTT	CASSYGGIFSNQPQHF
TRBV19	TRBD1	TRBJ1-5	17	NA	TGTGCCAGTAGAATCGGGACAGGGACCCATAGCAATCAGCCCCAGCATTTT	CASRIGTGTHSNQPQHF
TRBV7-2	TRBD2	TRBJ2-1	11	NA	TGTGCCAGCAGCCCCCGGGGGGGGCAGTTCTTC	CASSPRGGQFF
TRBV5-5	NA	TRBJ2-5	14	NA	TGTGCCAGCAGCTTGTCCCCACAGGGTGAGACCCAGTACTTC	CASSLSPQGETQYF
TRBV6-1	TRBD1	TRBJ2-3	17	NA	TGTGCCAGCAGTGGCCTTTTAGACAGGGGTTATACAGATACGCAGTATTTT	CASSGLLDRGYTDTQYF
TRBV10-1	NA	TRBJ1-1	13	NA	TGCGCCAGCTCGGACACAGTGAACACTGAAGCTTTCTTT	CASSDTVNTEAFF
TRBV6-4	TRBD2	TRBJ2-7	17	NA	TGTGCCAGTTCCGGGACTAGCGGGAGACCTCCCTACTACGAGCAGTACTTC	CASSGTSGRPPYYEQYF
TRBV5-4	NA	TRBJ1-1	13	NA	TGTGCCAGCAGCTTGGTAACTAACACTGAAGCTTTCTTT	CASSLVTNTEAFF
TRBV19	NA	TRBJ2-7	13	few	TGTGCCAGTAGTATCCAGGGCCCCTACGAGCAGTACTTC	CASSIQGPYEQYF
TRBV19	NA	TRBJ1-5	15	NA	TGTGCCAGTAGTAGTATAGGCGGGGGCAATCAGCCCCAGCATTTT	CASSSIGGGNQPQHF
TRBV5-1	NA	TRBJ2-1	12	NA	TGCGCCAGCAGCGAGGAACGGGGTGAGCAGTTCTTC	CASSEERGEQFF
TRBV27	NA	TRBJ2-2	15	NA	TGTGCCAGCGGGCTCCGGGTCGGGAACACCGGGGAGCTGTTTTTT	CASGLRVGNTGELFF
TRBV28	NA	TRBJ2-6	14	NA	TGTGCCAGCAGTTTCCCCACCCCGGCCAACGTCCTGACTTTC	CASSFPTPANVLTF